Listed below are T cell receptor beta chains from one sample, sequenced in a study of post-analysis software for immune sequencing data. TCRdb ran MiXCR on the PCR reads and lists one entry per CDR3 protein. The data show 350,000 to 500,000 distinct CDR3 sequences, with approximately 38% seen just once and less than 8% held by the top ten. Sequenced sample: blood. These receptors were obtained from a girl aged 2-15 years with multiple sclerosis. CDR3s leave out the opening cysteine and the closing phenylalanine or tryptophan. Each record gives: V gene, clone size, J gene, CDR3 protein. A row's size may be missing; if present it is once, few, many or a size class.

TRBV4-2,.,TRBJ1-4,ASSRPRQGTEKLF
TRBV29-1,few,TRBJ2-3,SVDTPSGRSTDTQY
TRBV20-1,many,TRBJ2-5,SARFRLEETQY
TRBV28,few,.,ATGTGGRGEQY
TRBV6-5,.,TRBJ2-5,ASSYLPPRTGGETQY
TRBV28,.,TRBJ2-6,ASSDVRQGTGANVLT
TRBV29-1,.,TRBJ2-3,SAPDGSQITDTQY
TRBV7-9,few,TRBJ2-5,ASSLAGHPGQSRSWTQY
TRBV28,few,TRBJ2-6,ASIGGELSGANVLT
TRBV6-5,.,TRBJ2-1,ASSYVAGLDGEQF
TRBV6-4,few,TRBJ2-1,ASSDSVLAGGHNEQF
TRBV28,.,TRBJ2-5,ASSGSGKTQY
TRBV4-1,once,TRBJ2-1,ASSQEAPSSYNEQF
TRBV20-1,.,TRBJ1-5,SARTGSPNQPQH
TRBV11-2,few,TRBJ2-1,ASSPGSERQF
TRBV7-6,.,.,ASSLSPTGGFFEQY
TRBV6-5,few,TRBJ1-2,ASTPRGTGRSYT
TRBV20-1,.,TRBJ1-2,SARLLQGVPKGYT
TRBV7-9,.,TRBJ2-5,ASSGTSIETQY
TRBV7-3,few,TRBJ2-5,ASSLWGDQETQY
TRBV6-5,once,TRBJ1-3,ASTGDKAGNTIY
TRBV5-1,.,TRBJ2-1,ATADGGNEQF
TRBV7-2,.,TRBJ1-1,ASSLRTGETEAF
TRBV20-1,few,TRBJ1-5,SARRAGDPQPQH
TRBV15,.,TRBJ2-1,ATSRAGTSGGRGF
TRBV28,.,TRBJ1-1,AILDRVGNTEAF
TRBV20-1,once,TRBJ1-5,SAKWLLGNQPQH
TRBV12-5,.,TRBJ2-7,ASGPGTGQIYEQY
TRBV28,.,TRBJ1-2,ASSGPSNNYGYT
TRBV4-1,.,TRBJ2-5,ASSQDWRGLQETQY
TRBV29-1,.,TRBJ2-2,SVARVGLWLF
TRBV10-3,few,.,AIGGRETQY
TRBV5-1,many,TRBJ2-1,ASSLNTNNEQF
TRBV4-1,many,TRBJ2-7,ASSQVTGYYEQY
TRBV11-2,few,TRBJ1-5,ASSLAGVIQPQH
TRBV29-1,.,TRBJ2-1,SVVYLSSYNEQF
TRBV29-1,.,TRBJ2-1,SVVWLAGWNEQF
TRBV6-5,few,TRBJ2-3,ASSYSPSGHTDTQY
TRBV5-1,.,TRBJ2-5,ASSYQGQTQETQY
TRBV5-1,once,TRBJ2-3,ASSTNTDTQY
TRBV7-9,.,TRBJ1-4,ASSLRDRARDTNEKLF
TRBV20-1,.,TRBJ1-5,SARKGGHLSDRNQPQH
TRBV7-7,.,TRBJ2-1,ASSPDQTSYNEQF
TRBV10-3,.,TRBJ1-6,AISESGQYNSPPH
TRBV11-2,.,TRBJ2-5,ASSFSWAERQYNEQY
TRBV12-3/TRBV12-4,.,TRBJ2-7,ASSFGLEFYEQY
TRBV12-3/TRBV12-4,.,TRBJ2-1,ASSPGGRTLNRF